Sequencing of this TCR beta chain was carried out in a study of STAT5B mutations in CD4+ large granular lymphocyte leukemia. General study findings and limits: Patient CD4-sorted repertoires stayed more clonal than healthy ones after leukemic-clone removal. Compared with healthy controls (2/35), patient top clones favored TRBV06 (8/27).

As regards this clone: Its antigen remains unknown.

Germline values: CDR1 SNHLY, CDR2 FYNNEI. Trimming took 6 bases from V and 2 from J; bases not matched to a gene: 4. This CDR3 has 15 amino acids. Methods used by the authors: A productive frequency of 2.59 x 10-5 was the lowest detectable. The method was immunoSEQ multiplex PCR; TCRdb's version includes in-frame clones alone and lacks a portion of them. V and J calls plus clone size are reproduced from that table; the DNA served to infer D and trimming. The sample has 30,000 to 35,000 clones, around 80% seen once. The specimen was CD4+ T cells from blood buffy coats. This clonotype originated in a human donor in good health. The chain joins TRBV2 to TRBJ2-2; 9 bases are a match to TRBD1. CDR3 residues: CASRRGQGNTGELFF. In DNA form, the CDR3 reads TGTGCCAGCAGGCGGGGACAGGGAAACACCGGGGAGCTGTTTTTT.